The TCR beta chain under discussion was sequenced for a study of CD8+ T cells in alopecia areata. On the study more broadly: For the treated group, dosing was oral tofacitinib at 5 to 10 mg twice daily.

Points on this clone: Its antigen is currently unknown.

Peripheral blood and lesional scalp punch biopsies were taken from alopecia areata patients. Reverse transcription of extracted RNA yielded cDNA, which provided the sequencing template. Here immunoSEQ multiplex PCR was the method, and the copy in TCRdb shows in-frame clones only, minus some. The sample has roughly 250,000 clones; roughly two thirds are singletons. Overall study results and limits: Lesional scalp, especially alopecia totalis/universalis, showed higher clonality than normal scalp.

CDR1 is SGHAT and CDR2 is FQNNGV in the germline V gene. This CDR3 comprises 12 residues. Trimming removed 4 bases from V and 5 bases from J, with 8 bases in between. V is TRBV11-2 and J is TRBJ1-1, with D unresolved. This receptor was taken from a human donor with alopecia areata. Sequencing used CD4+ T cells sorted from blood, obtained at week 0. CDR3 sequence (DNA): TGTGCCAGCAGCTCCCGTAGTACTGAAGCTTTCTTT. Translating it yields CASSSRSTEAFF.